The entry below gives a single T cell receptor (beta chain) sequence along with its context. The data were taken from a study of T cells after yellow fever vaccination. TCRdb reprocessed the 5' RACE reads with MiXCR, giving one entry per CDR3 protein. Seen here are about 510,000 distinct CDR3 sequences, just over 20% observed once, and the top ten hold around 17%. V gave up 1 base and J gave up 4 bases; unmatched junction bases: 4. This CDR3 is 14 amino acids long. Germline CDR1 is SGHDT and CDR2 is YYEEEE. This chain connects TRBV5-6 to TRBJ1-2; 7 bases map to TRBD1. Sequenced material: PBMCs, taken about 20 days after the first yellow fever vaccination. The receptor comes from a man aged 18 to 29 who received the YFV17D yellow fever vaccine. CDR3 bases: TGTGCCAGCAGCTTGAAGGGACAGACCTATGGCTACACCTTC. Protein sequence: CASSLKGQTYGYTF.